The T cell receptor (beta chain) described here comes from a study of CD8+ T cells in alopecia areata. As for the study in general: In an open-label trial, patients got 5 to 10 mg tofacitinib twice daily. Findings and limits, study-wide: More clonal than normal scalp was lesional scalp, particularly alopecia totalis/universalis.

After isolation, RNA underwent reverse transcription to generate cDNA as the sequencing template. Produced via immunoSEQ multiplex PCR; TCRdb's table is partial and in-frame only. The sample includes some 170,000 clones, roughly 59% of them seen just once. Trimming cost V 3 bases and J 4 bases, with 10 bases left between them. There are 14 residues in the CDR3. The germline gives CDR1 MNHEY, CDR2 SMNVEV (reference sequence). On this clone itself: What it recognizes is unknown.

This rearrangement joins TRBV27 to TRBJ1-5; unclear D gene. The specimen comprised CD4+ T cells sorted from blood, sampled at week 0. The source of this sequence is a human donor with alopecia areata. CDR3 amino acids: CASSFRGENQPQHF. CDR3 sequence (DNA): TGTGCCAGCAGTTTCCGGGGAGAGAATCAGCCCCAGCATTTT.